These 4 T cell receptor beta chains originate from one sample sequenced in a study of T-cell memory formation after mild COVID-19. A single record per CDR3 protein comes from TCRdb applying MiXCR to the 5' RACE reads. The table lists 350,000 to 400,000 distinct CDR3 sequences, roughly an eighth of them singletons. The sequencing sample was made of PBMCs or a T cell subset sorted from them (not recorded which). The receptors stem from a man aged 18-30 years who had mild COVID-19 (a few samples of this study predate the infection). Cell type and time point are not known.

This clonotype was seen at least ten times. The chain has TRBV3-1 and TRBJ2-2; tentative D call: TRBD1 (6 bases). Germline V gene data show CDR1 as LGHDT and CDR2 as YNNKEL (reference sequence). The CDR3 spans 13 residues. V was shortened by 3 bases and J by 6 bases, with 8 bases between the two germline ends. The CDR3 reads CASSQGAAGELFF. The CDR3 coding sequence is TGTGCCAGCAGCCAGGGGGCCGCCGGGGAGCTGTTTTTT.

This chain uses TRBV29-1 with TRBJ2-2; the match to TRBD1 covers 9 bases. This CDR3 comprises 15 residues. Trimming took 5 bases from V and 3 from J; bases not matched to a gene: 7. Germline values: CDR1 SQVTM, CDR2 ANQGSEA. Written as DNA, the CDR3 is TGCAGCGTTTCCGGGACAGGGAAAGACACCGGGGAGCTGTTTTTT. Translation gives CSVSGTGKDTGELFF.

The rearrangement links TRBV3-1 to TRBJ1-2; weak D call: TRBD1 (5 bases). The CDR3 contains 16 residues. Germline loops: CDR1 LGHDT, CDR2 YNNKEL (reference sequence). Deletions cut 4 bases from V and 7 bases from J, with 22 bases between. DNA for the CDR3: TGTGCCAGCAGCCTTGGAAGCGGATCCCTCGGGGGTGGCTACACCTTC. Amino acid sequence: CASSLGSGSLGGGYTF.

A few counts support this clonotype. This sequence joins TRBV6-5 and TRBJ1-5, with D possibly TRBD1 on 6 matching bases. Germline V CDR1 and CDR2: MNHEY, SVGAGI. V lost 6 bases to trimming and J lost 11 bases, with 26 bases between them. The CDR3 spans 16 residues. CDR3 DNA sequence: TGTGCCAGCAGCCCCGAGAGTATGGGGGCCTCGGGAGCCCAGCATTTT. It yields the protein CASSPESMGASGAQHF.